This T cell receptor (beta chain) was profiled in a study of blood T cells in healthy people across ages. Study-level findings and limits: Comparison with aged donors showed that long-lived donors had more naive CD4+ cells and higher diversity.

Regarding this clonotype: The antigen is not known.

The CDR3 runs 12 residues. The germline V gene has CDR1 DFQATT and CDR2 SNEGSKA (reference sequence). Then a second PCR, running about 6 to 12 cycles, was carried out with a sample-barcoded 5' primer and a J-beta primer mix. From the 5' RACE reads, TCRdb called clonotypes with MiXCR, one entry per CDR3 protein. Of 600,000 to 850,000 distinct CDR3 sequences in the sample, roughly 47% are singletons; the top ten hold 20% to 25%. The rearrangement uses TRBV20-1 and TRBJ2-7; perhaps TRBD1 as D (6 bases). The DNA end favors TRBJ2-5, so the J call may be wrong. The material sequenced was blood. This sequence was found in a woman aged 55-69 years in good health. CDR3: CSAWTVSKTQYF. CDR3 in DNA: TGCAGTGCTTGGACAGTTAGTAAGACCCAGTACTTC.